The 24 T cell receptor beta chains reported below all come from one sample, sequenced in a study of patients and donors after allogeneic stem cell transplantation (TCRdb year 2020). Library prep was done by RT-PCR. Reads for this sample came from a NextSeq 550. TCRdb trimmed public reads at Q25 via fastp, called clones via MiXCR and kept in-frame beta chains. A single entry per CDR3 protein holds the most common genes and DNA from its merged rows. The sample yields fewer than 25,000 distinct CDR3 sequences; under 55% were counted once. Of the sample, roughly 79% falls within the top ten clones. Sequencing was performed on blood, either unsorted or a sorted T cell fraction (not recorded which). The source of these receptors is a human donor who was either an allogeneic HSCT recipient or a stem cell or donor lymphocyte infusion donor (not recorded which). It is not recorded whose cells these are; they may come from a transplant donor.

This chain links TRBV27 with TRBJ2-1; 15 nucleotides align to TRBD2. The J segment lost 0 bases and the V segment lost 8 bases, leaving 11 bases of the junction unmatched. Germline values: CDR1 MNHEY, CDR2 SMNVEV (reference sequence). The length of the CDR3 is 19 residues. Here the CDR3 DNA reads TGTGCCAGCGAACCTTCAGGGGGACTAGCGGGAGGCTCCTACAATGAGCAGTTCTTC. As protein: CASEPSGGLAGGSYNEQFF.

The chain couples TRBV5-1 to TRBJ1-3; 8 bases map to TRBD1. The CDR3 is 15 amino acids. Trimming cost V 4 bases and J 0 bases; bases outside gene matches: 3. Per the germline V gene, CDR1 is SGHRS and CDR2 is YFSETQ. The CDR3 spells CASSGQGYSGNTIYF. The CDR3 nucleotides are TGCGCCAGCAGCGGACAGGGTTACTCTGGAAACACCATATATTTT. Full variable domain (outside the CDR3, taken from reference TRBV5-1 and TRBJ1-3): KAGVTQTPRYLIKTRGQQVTLSCSPISGHRSVSWYQQTPGQGLQFLFEYFSETQRNKGNFPGRFSGRQFSNSRSEMNVSTLELGDSALYLCASSGQGYSGNTIYFGEGSWLTVV.

A few counts support this clonotype. The V call is TRBV5-1, the J call TRBJ1-5, with D perhaps TRBD1 (5 bases). CDR3 length: 15 amino acids. Between the trimmed V and J ends, which lost 4 bases and 4 bases, there was a span of 15 bases. Germline-derived CDR1 and CDR2 are SGHRS and YFSETQ. As DNA, the CDR3 is TGCGCCAGCAGCGCGGGGGGAGGTGTAAATCAGCCCCAGCATTTT. It codes for CASSAGGGVNQPQHF.

The chain recombines TRBV3-1 with TRBJ1-4; tentatively, D is TRBD1 (5 bases). V dropped 5 bases and J dropped 8 bases, with 9 bases sitting between them. Looked up from germline, CDR1 is LGHDT and CDR2 is YNNKEL (reference sequence). This CDR3 region has 12 residues. The CDR3, as DNA: TGTGCCAGCAGCAAAAACAGGGAAAAACTGTTTTTT. It translates to CASSKNREKLFF.

This CDR3 reads CASSLAGLVEKLFF. The DNA for the CDR3 is TGTGCCAGCAGCTTAGCGGGGTTGGTCGAAAAACTGTTTTTT. V and J are TRBV7-9 and TRBJ1-4; D is unclear. This CDR3 contains 14 residues. V shed 0 bases and J shed 8 bases, with 10 bases lying between them. The germline CDR1 and CDR2 sequences are SEHNR and FQNEAQ (reference sequence).

The chain couples TRBV6-5 to TRBJ1-2; a weak D match, TRBD1 (6 bases). Germline-derived CDR1 and CDR2 are MNHEY and SVGAGI. This CDR3 spans 15 amino acids. The V end was cut by 6 bases, the J end by 3 bases, with 17 bases between. DNA for the CDR3: TGTGCCAGCAGCAACGGGCCAGGGGTAGACTATGGCTACACCTTC. Its translation is CASSNGPGVDYGYTF.

CDR3 DNA: TGTGCCAGCAGCTTAACCCGGGGACAGGGGGCGAGGGCTTCACCCCTCCACTTT. Residues: CASSLTRGQGARASPLHF. The chain joins TRBV7-9 to TRBJ1-6; 12 nucleotides align to TRBD1. The CDR3 spans 18 residues. V dropped 2 bases and J dropped 9; count of bases not matched to a gene: 11. CDR1 and CDR2 from the germline V gene are SEHNR and FQNEAQ (reference sequence).

This clonotype was recorded a few times. V gene TRBV29-1 combines with J gene TRBJ1-1; TRBD1 aligns across 7 bases. This CDR3 contains 11 residues. In germline, CDR1 is SQVTM, CDR2 ANQGSEA. V trimming: 4 bases; J trimming: 7 bases; junction bases outside the gene matches: 3. The CDR3 DNA reads TGCAGCGTTGGGACAGGCGGTGAAGCTTTCTTT. Its protein product is CSVGTGGEAFF.

This clonotype was seen more than once but under ten times. Here the CDR3 reads CASSLGQGLAIRGYTF. The CDR3 coding sequence is TGTGCCAGCAGTCTGGGACAGGGCCTCGCTATTCGGGGCTACACCTTC. The chain employs TRBV12-3 or TRBV12-4 and TRBJ1-2; 9 bases line up with TRBD1. This CDR3 spans 16 amino acids. V dropped 5 bases and J dropped 8; count of bases not matched to a gene: 15.

V is TRBV27 and J is TRBJ1-1; no clear D gene. V gave up 6 bases and J gave up 1 base, with 15 bases separating them. The germline V gene encodes CDR1 MNHEY and CDR2 SMNVEV (reference sequence). The length of the CDR3 is 15 residues. CDR3 sequence reads: CASRLMAWANTEAFF. The CDR3 nucleotides are TGTGCCAGCAGACTTATGGCCTGGGCGAACACTGAAGCTTTCTTT.

The chain employs TRBV10-1 and TRBJ1-1; TRBD1 is a possible D gene (5 bases). Per germline, CDR1 WNHNN and CDR2 SYGVQD (reference sequence). V gave up 2 bases and J gave up 9 bases, with 13 bases separating them. This CDR3 is 13 amino acids long. The CDR3 DNA reads TGCGCCAGCAGTGAGGACGGACATCTACAAGCTTTCTTT. This codes for CASSEDGHLQAFF.

This clonotype was counted only a few times. Written as DNA, the CDR3 is TGTGCCAGCAACCCCCAGGGTTTCTCCTACGAGCAGTACTTC. Translating it yields CASNPQGFSYEQYF. The chain recombines TRBV27 with TRBJ2-7; the D gene is possibly TRBD1 (5 bases). The V and J ends lost 7 bases and 0 bases respectively, with 13 bases between them. This CDR3 contains 14 residues. Germline values: CDR1 MNHEY, CDR2 SMNVEV (reference sequence).

J is TRBJ2-7 and V is TRBV6-1; no clear D. Germline V gene data show CDR1 as MNHNS and CDR2 as SASEGT. CDR3 length: 14 residues. V lost 3 bases and J lost 3, with 12 bases in between. The CDR3 sequence: CASSDGRFHYEQYF. The CDR3 nucleotides read TGTGCCAGCAGTGATGGACGGTTCCACTACGAGCAGTACTTC.

In this sample, this clonotype turned up a few times. The gene calls are TRBV20-1 and TRBJ1-2; maybe TRBD1 (6 bases). The ends were cut back, 3 bases at V and 4 bases at J, with 18 bases in the middle. Germline values: CDR1 DFQATT, CDR2 SNEGSKA (reference sequence). The CDR3 runs to 15 residues. CDR3 loop: CSASVSGGRGYGYTF. CDR3 DNA: TGCAGTGCTAGTGTATCTGGGGGCCGGGGCTATGGCTACACCTTC.

CDR3 amino acids: CASSLSGTGGNQPQHF. The DNA of the CDR3 is TGCGCCAGCAGCTTGAGCGGGACAGGGGGCAATCAGCCCCAGCATTTT. This chain connects TRBV5-1 to TRBJ1-5; 10 bases agree with TRBD1. This CDR3 spans 16 amino acids. After removal of 1 base from V and 2 bases from J, the junction contained 3 bases not matched to a gene. In germline, CDR1 is SGHRS, CDR2 YFSETQ. Combining the CDR3 with reference TRBV5-1 and TRBJ1-5 gives the whole variable domain KAGVTQTPRYLIKTRGQQVTLSCSPISGHRSVSWYQQTPGQGLQFLFEYFSETQRNKGNFPGRFSGRQFSNSRSEMNVSTLELGDSALYLCASSLSGTGGNQPQHFGDGTRLSIL.

This clonotype was picked up a small number of times. The V gene is TRBV10-1, the J gene TRBJ1-2; 8 nucleotides match TRBD1. This CDR3 is 14 amino acids long. The trim removed 0 bases at V and 3 bases at J, leaving 0 bases unmatched. Germline CDR1 WNHNN, CDR2 SYGVQD (reference sequence). This CDR3 is CASSESDRDYGYTF. The CDR3 DNA reads TGCGCCAGCAGTGAGTCGGACAGGGACTATGGCTACACCTTC.

In its sample, this clonotype was seen a few times. The chain has TRBV5-5 and TRBJ1-1; D is unresolved. The CDR3 loop spans 13 amino acids. In germline, CDR1 is SGHKS, CDR2 YYEKEE (reference sequence). V was shortened by 4 bases and J by 1 base, with 8 bases between the two germline ends. The CDR3 protein is CASSPAPNTEAFF. CDR3 DNA sequence: TGTGCCAGCAGCCCGGCCCCGAACACTGAAGCTTTCTTT.

This chain joins TRBV4-2 and TRBJ1-1; D unclear. The CDR3 consists of 17 residues. V was trimmed by 1 base and J by 0 bases, leaving 15 bases between them. Germline V lookup: CDR1 LGHNA, CDR2 YNFKEQ. CDR3 region: CASSQVRARLMNTEAFF. The CDR3 DNA sequence: TGTGCCAGCAGCCAAGTTCGGGCGAGACTCATGAACACTGAAGCTTTCTTT.

Here the CDR3 reads CASSFARQGSYEQYF. The CDR3, as DNA: TGTGCCAGCAGCTTTGCCCGACAGGGATCCTACGAGCAGTACTTC. The chain combines TRBV5-5 with TRBJ2-7, with 7 bases identical to TRBD1. Trimming took 2 bases from V and 1 from J; bases not matched to a gene: 6. The CDR3 has 15 residues. In germline, CDR1 is SGHKS, CDR2 YYEKEE (reference sequence).

This sequence joins TRBV4-1 and TRBJ2-3; TRBD2 is a possible D gene (9 bases). V was cut by 10 bases and J by 4 bases, with 18 bases left in between. This CDR3 is 14 amino acids long. Germline V gene lookup returns CDR1 MGHRA and CDR2 YSYEKL. CDR3 amino acids: CATRGLAGPDTQYF. CDR3 DNA: TGCGCCACCAGGGGGCTAGCGGGACCAGATACGCAGTATTTT.

The chain has TRBV10-1 and TRBJ1-2, with D uncertain. The CDR3 extends over 13 amino acids. From germline, CDR1 is WNHNN and CDR2 SYGVQD (reference sequence). V gave up 5 bases and J gave up 1 base, with 8 bases separating them. The CDR3 bases are TGCGCCAGCAGTTCTCAGTTTAACTATGGCTACACCTTC. Encoded protein: CASSSQFNYGYTF.

The chain is built from TRBV6-4 and TRBJ2-2; 7 bases map to TRBD1. With V trimmed by 4 bases and J by 6 bases, 2 bases remained unmatched. Germline CDR1 is MRHNA and CDR2 is SNTAGT. CDR3 length equals 13 residues. In DNA form, the CDR3 reads TGTGCCAGCAGTGCCCAGGGGGCCGGGGAGCTGTTTTTT. Its protein is CASSAQGAGELFF.

This clonotype appeared a few times. The chain uses TRBV4-2 and TRBJ1-4; TRBD1 might be the D (5 bases). With 2 bases removed from V and 6 bases from J, the gap between germline ends came to 19 bases. The CDR3 sequence is 17 residues long. From germline, CDR1 is LGHNA and CDR2 YNFKEQ. CDR3 residues: CASSQSGGGGVDEKLFF. CDR3 nucleotides: TGTGCCAGCAGCCAAAGCGGTGGGGGAGGGGTGGATGAAAAACTGTTTTTT.

The chain uses TRBV5-5 and TRBJ1-5; 10 bases fit TRBD1. The CDR3 is 15 amino acids. V shed 4 bases, J shed 6 bases, and the junction held 7 bases outside the gene matches. The germline V gene encodes CDR1 SGHKS and CDR2 YYEKEE (reference sequence). The CDR3 nucleotides are TGTGCCAGCAGCGGAGGGACAGGGGCCATTCAGCCCCAGCATTTT. It specifies CASSGGTGAIQPQHF.